The entry below describes one TCR beta chain. The data were obtained in a study of blood T cell repertoires in COVID-19. About the research overall: Sources were T cells, B-cell-depleted T cells, or PBMCs; the material itself was cDNA or gDNA.

This CDR3 has 15 amino acids. Germline V gene sequence: CDR1 MDHEN, CDR2 SYDVKM. Trimming took 5 bases from V and 4 from J; bases not matched to a gene: 5. Methods used by the authors: The assay estimated nucleated cells by amplifying reference gene primers. Sequencing used immunoSEQ multiplex PCR; TCRdb keeps in-frame clones, though not all of them. V, J and clone size derive from that table, while D and trimming were established from the DNA sequence. The repertoire holds about 85,000 clones, with almost 85% as singletons. The receptor comes from an elderly woman with acute or convalescent COVID-19. The material sequenced was peripheral blood. The chain carries TRBV28 and TRBJ1-5, with 10 bases lining up with TRBD1. CDR3 DNA: TGTGCCAGCAGTCCACCGGGACAGGGGAATCAGCCCCAGCATTTT. It is translated as CASSPPGQGNQPQHF.